This TCR beta chain was sequenced during a study of beta chain features in type 1 diabetes (dated by TCRdb to the late 2010s). Study-wide context: Mean age, gender distribution, total cell number and subset yield did not differ between patients and healthy donors. A total of 100 million to 110 million sorted cells were examined across all samples, and a strong correlation was observed between cell number per subset and RNA yield. In the study, recently diagnosed type 1 diabetes patients and matched healthy donors were compared on the TCRB repertoires of their sorted circulating CD4+ T cell subsets. Regulatory and stem cell-like memory subsets were obtained from only 8 patients and roughly eight healthy donors, while naive and central memory subsets were obtained from all 28 donors. The full study reports these points: Type 1 diabetes patients showed a moderate but significant shortening of TCRB CDR3 length in all four CD4+ subsets. Fewer insertions and more nucleotide deletions at VDJ recombination sites were observed in patients with type 1 diabetes, implying thymic rearrangement abnormalities. Naive, central memory and regulatory TCRB repertoires appeared more similar among patients than among healthy donors. Because cDNA was sequenced instead of genomic DNA, activated cells with high expression could be over-represented, although the groups did not differ in activation or CD3 levels. Shorter templates might be favored by PCR, yet because patient and control samples were amplified and corrected together, any such skew would affect both groups equally. Because the HLA sub-analyses included only small numbers of individuals, any influence of HLA type on TCRB rearrangement was left unresolved.

The CDR3 numbers 15 residues from cysteine through phenylalanine. The retained sequence is limited to the CDR3, 45 bases, with the frame set at the first base. The junction shows trimming of 0 bases on V and 8 bases on J, and the gene matches do not reach 7 bases of it. CDR1 and CDR2, per the germline V gene, are LGHNA and YNFKEQ. The entire amount of isolated RNA was reverse transcribed using the High Capacity cDNA Reverse Transcription Kit, so the sequenced TCRB transcripts were expressed ones. Deep immunoSEQ sequencing was performed on naive, central memory and regulatory T cell samples, with an average of about 3.57 million total reads per sample. Sorted cells were lysed in RLT buffer and RNA was extracted with DNase-treated RNeasy Micro or Mini kits, depending on cell number. Each cell subset was processed on its own to prevent cross-contamination, while patient and healthy donor samples were processed together. The immunoSEQ multiplex PCR was used to amplify TCRB sequences from cDNA, yielding 87-bp fragments that span the CDR3 region. Sequencing of the amplicons was done on the Illumina HiSeq platform. The authors' pipeline ran thus. PCR bias was computationally corrected using synthetic template baselines, reads within Hamming distance 2 were collapsed, and singletons that could not be merged were discarded. By aligning reads against IMGT, V, D and J genes, CDR3 length, and insertions or deletions at six rearrangement sites were assigned. Within each subset, clonotype counts were normalized to sorted cell number, and only after that were true diversity and Gini coefficients computed with the tcR R package. The overlap coefficient, calculated on TCRB nucleotide sequences, was used to measure repertoire sharing. As a proxy for the pre-selection repertoire, out-of-frame TCRB sequences from naive cells were analyzed. TCRdb provides this immuneACCESS table in a form limited to in-frame rearrangements. Some clones are lacking; in checked studies, under half of them reflect an unresolved V gene, and why the rest are absent is not known. D and trimming come from the DNA, and the V and J calls and clone size come from that table. Within this sample are 250,000 to 300,000 clones, with 24% of them counted one time only. Of the sample, roughly 0.011% falls within the top ten clones.

Each donor gave one peripheral blood draw, about 110 mL on average, collected into heparinised tubes. Using a panel that included CD45RO, CCR7, CD25, CD127, CD95 and CD27, naive, central memory, regulatory and stem cell-like memory CD4+ T cells were sorted on a BD FACSAria II. Every sorted population had a purity above 95%. PBMCs were isolated immediately by Lymphoprep density gradient centrifugation and stained directly without culture. So that batch effects would be minimized, each experiment stained and sorted samples in pairs, pairing one healthy donor with one patient. Notes on this clone: Its antigen remains undetermined. There are no base qualities to consult, and no much larger clone falls within one base.

The sample comprised naive CD4+ T cells from blood. The sample's cell subset or site, from its label and the paper: true naive CD4+ T cells. The clonotype comes from a woman in her 30s with type 1 diabetes. The chain employs TRBV4-2 and TRBJ1-2; 9 central nucleotides agree with TRBD1. The CDR3 protein: CASSQDGQGISGYTF. The sequence in DNA is TGTGCCAGCAGCCAAGATGGACAGGGGATAAGCGGCTACACCTTC.